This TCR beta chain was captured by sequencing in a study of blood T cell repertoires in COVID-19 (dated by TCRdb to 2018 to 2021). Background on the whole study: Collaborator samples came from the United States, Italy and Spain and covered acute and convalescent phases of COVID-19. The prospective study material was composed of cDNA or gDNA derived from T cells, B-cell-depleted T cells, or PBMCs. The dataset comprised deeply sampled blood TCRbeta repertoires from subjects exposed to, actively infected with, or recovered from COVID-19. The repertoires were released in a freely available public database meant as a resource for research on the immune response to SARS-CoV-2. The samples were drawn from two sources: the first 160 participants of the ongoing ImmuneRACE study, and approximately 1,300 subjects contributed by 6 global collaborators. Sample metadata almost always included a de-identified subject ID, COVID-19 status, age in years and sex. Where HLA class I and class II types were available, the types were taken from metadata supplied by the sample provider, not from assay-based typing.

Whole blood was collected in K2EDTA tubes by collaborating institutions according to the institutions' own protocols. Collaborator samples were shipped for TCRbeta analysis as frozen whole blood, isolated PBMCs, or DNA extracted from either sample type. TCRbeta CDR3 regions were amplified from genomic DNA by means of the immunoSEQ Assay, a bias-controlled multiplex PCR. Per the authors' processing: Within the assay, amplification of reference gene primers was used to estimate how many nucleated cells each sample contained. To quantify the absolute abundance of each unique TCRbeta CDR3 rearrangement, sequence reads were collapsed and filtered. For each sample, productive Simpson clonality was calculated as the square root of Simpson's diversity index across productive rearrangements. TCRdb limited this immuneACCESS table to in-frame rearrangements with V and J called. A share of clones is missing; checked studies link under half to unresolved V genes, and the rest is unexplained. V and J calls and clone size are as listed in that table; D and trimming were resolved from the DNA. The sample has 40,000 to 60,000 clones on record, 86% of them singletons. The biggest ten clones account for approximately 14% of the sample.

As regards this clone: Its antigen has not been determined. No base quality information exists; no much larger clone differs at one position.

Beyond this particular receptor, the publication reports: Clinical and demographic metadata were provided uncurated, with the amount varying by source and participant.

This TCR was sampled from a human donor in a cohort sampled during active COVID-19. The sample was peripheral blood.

For the CDR3, the sequence is CSAASGGGNEQFF. The DNA is as follows: TGCAGCGCTGCTAGCGGGGGGGGCAATGAGCAGTTCTTC. The chain is encoded by TRBV29-1 joined to TRBJ2-1, with 12 bases matching TRBD2. Taken from the germline V gene, the CDR1 and CDR2 loops are SQVTM and ANQGSEA. The germline V end is reduced by 7 bases and the J end by 6 bases; junction bases left unmatched: 4. The CDR3 starts with the cysteine, ends with the phenylalanine, and has 13 residues. Only the CDR3 portion is preserved as DNA: 39 bases, with reading frame beginning at the first base.